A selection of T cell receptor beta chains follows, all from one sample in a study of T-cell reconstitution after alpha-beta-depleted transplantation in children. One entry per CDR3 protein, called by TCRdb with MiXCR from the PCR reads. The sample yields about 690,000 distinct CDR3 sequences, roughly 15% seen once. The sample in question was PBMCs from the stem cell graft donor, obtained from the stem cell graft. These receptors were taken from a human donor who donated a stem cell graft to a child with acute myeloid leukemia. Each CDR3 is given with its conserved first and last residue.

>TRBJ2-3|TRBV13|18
CASSLSTWGREFTDTQYF
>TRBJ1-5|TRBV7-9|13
CASSFPANQPQHF
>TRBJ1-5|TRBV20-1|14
CSALDRGGSQPQHF
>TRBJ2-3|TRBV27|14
CASSWTGPTDTQYF
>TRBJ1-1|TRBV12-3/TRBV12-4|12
CASTPGRGEAFF
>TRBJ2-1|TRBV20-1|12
CSASGQGDEQFF
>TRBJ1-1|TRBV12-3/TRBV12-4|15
CASSSPGQTNTEAFF
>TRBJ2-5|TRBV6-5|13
CASSYGVQETQYF
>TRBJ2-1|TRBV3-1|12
CASSQEDRSRFF
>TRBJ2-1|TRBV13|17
CASSSKTSGGTYNEQFF
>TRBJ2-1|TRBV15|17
CATSRWGGLTSYNEQFF
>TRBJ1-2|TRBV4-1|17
CASSHVTRDRGNYGYTF
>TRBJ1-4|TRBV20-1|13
CSANRDGHEKLFF
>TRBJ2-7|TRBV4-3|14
CASSQYHGVYEQYF
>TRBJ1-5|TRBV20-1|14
CSARRVSGYQPQHF
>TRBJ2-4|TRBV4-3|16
CASSQEGWLQGHIQYF
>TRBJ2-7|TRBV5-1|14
CASSLAGAVYEQYF
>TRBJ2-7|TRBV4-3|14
CASSQNRGSYEQYF
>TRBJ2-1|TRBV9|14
CASSDDRGPNEQFF
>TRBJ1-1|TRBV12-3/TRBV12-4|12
CASSLSRQGAFF
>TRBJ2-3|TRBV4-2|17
CASSSPGAGGRTDTQYF
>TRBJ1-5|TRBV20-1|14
CSARDLDTHQPQHF
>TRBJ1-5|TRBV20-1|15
CSAPERGQPNQPQHF
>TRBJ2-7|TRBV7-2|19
CASSLMPLRQGSLRYEQYF
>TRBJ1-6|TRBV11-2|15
CASSITAGQGGPLHF
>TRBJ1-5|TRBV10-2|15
CASSESGGDNQPQHF
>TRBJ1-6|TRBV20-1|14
CSARDSWGNSPLHF
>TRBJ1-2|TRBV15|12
CATSRGVGGYTF
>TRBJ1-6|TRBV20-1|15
CSARVVDRDNSPLHF
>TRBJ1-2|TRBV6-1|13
CASSGTGDYGYTF
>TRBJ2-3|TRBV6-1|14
CASSGGVRTDTQYF
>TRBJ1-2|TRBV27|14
CASSLTGAGYGYTF
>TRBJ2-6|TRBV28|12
CASAAGANVLTF
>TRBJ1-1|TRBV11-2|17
CASSRHSGGRGRFEAFF
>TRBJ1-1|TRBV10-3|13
CAISAEMNTEAFF
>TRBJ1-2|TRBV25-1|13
CASRGGEPYGYTF
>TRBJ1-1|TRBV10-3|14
CAISETGGNTEAFF
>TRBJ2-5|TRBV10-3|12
CAISETRGTQYF
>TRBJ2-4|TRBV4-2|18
CASSQAPGTGDGKNIQYF
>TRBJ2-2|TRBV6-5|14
CASSYSRLAGELFF